Below, one T cell receptor beta chain is given with its context. What it binds is not known. The authors sequenced patients whose flow cytometry had shown CD8+CD57+ cell expansion. A severe acquired aplastic anemia diagnosis applied to all patients. All patients were therapy-naive when blood was sampled. The record originates from a study of CD8+CD57+ T cells in acquired aplastic anemia. Study as a whole: DNA recovered from sorted CD4+ and CD8+ cells had a mean of approximately 3 ug.

Study observations and caveats: Overlapping CD8+ CDR3 repertoires of patients and controls contained under 35 shared sequences.

Profiling that covered TCR beta VDJ and CDR3 relied on genomic DNA as its template. Each CDR3 protein gets one entry after TCRdb re-called the reads with MiXCR. The table has roughly 180,000 distinct CDR3 sequences, less than 65% seen once. This clonotype was sampled from a human donor with aplastic anemia. The sequencing sample was made of sorted CD4+, CD8+, or CD8+CD57+ T cells (not recorded which) from PBMCs.

CDR3 residues: CASSPRARSGANVLTF. CDR3 DNA: TGTGCCAGCAGCCCCAGGGCGCGCTCTGGGGCCAACGTCCTGACTTTC. V is TRBV2 and J is TRBJ2-6; possibly TRBD1 for D (5 bases). The CDR3 is 16 amino acids. Germline V CDR1 and CDR2: SNHLY, FYNNEI. V gave up 6 bases and J gave up 0 bases, with 12 bases separating them.